A single sample gave rise to the 5 T cell receptor beta chains below, sequenced in a study of T cells in localized non-small cell lung cancer. The assay was immunoSEQ multiplex PCR, and TCRdb's table has in-frame clones only and misses some. The data show 39,000 or so clones, with about 80% seen just once and roughly 7.5% held by the top ten. The sample consisted of PBMCs, taken before any cancer treatment. Receptor source: a man aged 35 to 69 with stage II lung adenocarcinoma.

This clone was seen only once. This chain uses TRBV5-1 with TRBJ2-3; D is undetermined. CDR1 and CDR2 (germline): SGHRS, YFSETQ. The CDR3 has 12 residues. Trimming removed 4 bases from V and 2 bases from J, with 5 bases in between. The CDR3: CASSPNTDTQYF. The CDR3 DNA sequence: TGCGCCAGCAGCCCCAACACAGATACGCAGTATTTT.

Regarding this clone: Germline is not matched at one junction end, which may reflect a read error. This chain uses TRBV27 with TRBJ1-1; D is ambiguous. Germline V gives CDR1 MNHEY, CDR2 SMNVEV (reference sequence). The length of the CDR3 is 13 residues. The CDR3 coding sequence is TGTGCCAGCGGAATTATCAGGAACGCTGAAGCTTTCTTT. This encodes CASGIIRNAEAFF.

The DNA of the CDR3 is TGTGCCAGCAGCCCCGACCGGCGAGATGGCTACACCTTC. As protein: CASSPDRRDGYTF. The chain combines TRBV7-2 with TRBJ1-2; D remains ambiguous. The CDR3 has 13 amino acids. The germline V gene has CDR1 SGHTA and CDR2 FQGNSA. V shed 5 bases and J shed 6 bases, with 13 bases lying between them. Drawing the rest from reference TRBV7-2 and TRBJ1-2, the complete variable domain is GAGVSQSPSNKVTEKGKDVELRCDPISGHTALYWYRQSLGQGLEFLIYFQGNSAPDKSGLPSDRFSAERTGGSVSTLTIQRTQQEDSAVYLCASSPDRRDGYTFGSGTRLTVV.

V gene TRBV9 combines with J gene TRBJ1-4; 8 bases are a match to TRBD1. This CDR3 is 15 amino acids long. V lost 2 bases, J lost 7 bases, and 7 bases stayed unmatched. Germline V gene sequence: CDR1 SGDLS, CDR2 YYNGEE. CDR3 in amino acids: CASSVTGGRGEKLFF. CDR3 nucleotide sequence: TGTGCCAGCAGCGTTACAGGGGGAAGAGGTGAAAAACTGTTTTTT. The full variable domain, rest sourced from reference TRBV9 and TRBJ1-4, is DSGVTQTPKHLITATGQRVTLRCSPRSGDLSVYWYQQSLDQGLQFLIQYYNGEERAKGNILERFSAQQFPDLHSELNLSSLELGDSALYFCASSVTGGRGEKLFFGSGTQLSVL.

The chain employs TRBV19 and TRBJ1-4; D gene unclear. CDR1 LNHDA and CDR2 SQIVND come from the germline V gene (reference sequence). The CDR3 spans 13 residues. V gave up 5 bases and J gave up 4 bases, with 8 bases separating them. The CDR3 DNA sequence: TGTGCCAGTAGTTCCGGGATTAATGAAAAACTGTTTTTT. This encodes CASSSGINEKLFF.